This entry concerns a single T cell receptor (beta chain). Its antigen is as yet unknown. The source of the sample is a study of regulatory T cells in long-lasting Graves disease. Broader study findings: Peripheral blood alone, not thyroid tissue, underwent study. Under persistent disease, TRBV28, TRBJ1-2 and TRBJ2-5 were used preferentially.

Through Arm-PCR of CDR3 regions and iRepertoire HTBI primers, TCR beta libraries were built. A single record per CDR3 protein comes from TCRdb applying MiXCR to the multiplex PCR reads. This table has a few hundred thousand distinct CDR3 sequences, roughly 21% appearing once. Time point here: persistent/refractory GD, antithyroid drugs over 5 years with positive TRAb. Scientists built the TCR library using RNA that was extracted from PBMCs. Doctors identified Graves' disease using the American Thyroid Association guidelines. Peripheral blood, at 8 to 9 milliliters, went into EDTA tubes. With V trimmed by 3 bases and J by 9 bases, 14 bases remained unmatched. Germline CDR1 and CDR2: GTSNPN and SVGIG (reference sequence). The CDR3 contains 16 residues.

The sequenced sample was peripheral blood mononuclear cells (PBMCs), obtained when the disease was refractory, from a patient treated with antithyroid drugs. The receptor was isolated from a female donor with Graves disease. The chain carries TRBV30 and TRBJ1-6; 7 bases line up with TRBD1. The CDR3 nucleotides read TGTGCCTGGAGCCCCCTTGACAGGGCCTCGCGTTCACCCCTCCACTTT. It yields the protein CAWSPLDRASRSPLHF.